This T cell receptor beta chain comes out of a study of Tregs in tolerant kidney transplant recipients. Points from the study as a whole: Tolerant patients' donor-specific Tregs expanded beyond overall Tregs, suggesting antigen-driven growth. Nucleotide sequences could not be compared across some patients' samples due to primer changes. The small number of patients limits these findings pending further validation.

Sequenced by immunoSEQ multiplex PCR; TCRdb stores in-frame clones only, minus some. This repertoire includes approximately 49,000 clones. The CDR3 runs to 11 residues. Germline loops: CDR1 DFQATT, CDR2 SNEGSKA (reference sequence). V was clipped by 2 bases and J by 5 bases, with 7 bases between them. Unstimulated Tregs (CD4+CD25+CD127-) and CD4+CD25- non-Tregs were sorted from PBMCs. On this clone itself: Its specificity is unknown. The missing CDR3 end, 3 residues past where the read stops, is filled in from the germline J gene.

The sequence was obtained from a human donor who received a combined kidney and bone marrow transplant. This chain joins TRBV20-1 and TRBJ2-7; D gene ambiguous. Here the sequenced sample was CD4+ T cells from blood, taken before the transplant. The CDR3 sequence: CSARRLNEQYF. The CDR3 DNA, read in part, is TGCAGTGCTAGACGTCTAAACGAG.